Listed below are T cell receptor beta chains from one sample, sequenced in a study of blood T cell repertoires in COVID-19. The data were produced by immunoSEQ multiplex PCR, yet TCRdb's version contains in-frame clones alone and is incomplete. Of around 210,000 clones listed, approximately 91% are singletons. Sequenced sample: peripheral blood. The receptor source for this set is a man aged 45-65 years with COVID-19, enrolled during active disease. Both conserved end residues are part of each CDR3. D genes are given only for firm matches.

TRBV28	TRBJ2-7	TRBD1	CASSSSGTGKDEQYF	TGTGCCAGCAGTTCATCCGGGACAGGGAAAGACGAGCAGTACTTC
TRBV3-1/TRBV3-2	TRBJ2-7	NA	CASSPDLYEQYF	TGTGCCAGCAGCCCAGATCTCTACGAGCAGTACTTC
TRBV11-2	TRBJ2-3	TRBD2	CASSLLAGGNTDTQYF	TGTGCCAGCAGCCTTCTAGCGGGGGGTAACACAGATACGCAGTATTTT
TRBV7-3	TRBJ2-3	TRBD2	CASSPTSGPPDTQYF	TGTGCCAGCAGCCCGACTAGCGGCCCCCCAGATACGCAGTATTTT
TRBV24-1	TRBJ2-1	TRBD2	CATSGERETDEQFF	TGTGCCACCAGTGGGGAGCGGGAGACCGATGAGCAGTTCTTC
TRBV4-2	TRBJ2-3	NA	CASSQGFAGSTDTQYF	TGTGCCAGCAGCCAAGGATTTGCGGGAAGCACAGATACGCAGTATTTT
TRBV27	TRBJ1-1	TRBD1	CASSLSGTGGTEAFF	TGTGCCAGCAGTTTATCTGGGACAGGAGGCACTGAAGCTTTCTTT
TRBV4-3	TRBJ1-4	NA	CASSPNHRAAEKLFF	TGCGCCAGCAGCCCCAATCACAGGGCGGCTGAAAAACTGTTTTTT
TRBV5-4	TRBJ2-1	TRBD2	CASSLGLTSGGASEQFF	TGTGCCAGCAGCTTGGGGCTGACTAGCGGGGGGGCCAGTGAGCAGTTCTTC
TRBV19	TRBJ2-3	NA	CASSIWGGGGTDTQYF	TGTGCCAGTAGTATATGGGGCGGAGGGGGCACAGATACGCAGTATTTT
TRBV2	TRBJ1-1	TRBD1	CASSRRTGSDTEAFF	TGTGCCAGCAGCCGCCGGACAGGGTCAGACACTGAAGCTTTCTTT
TRBV12-3/TRBV12-4	TRBJ1-2	NA	CASSHQEEGYTF	TGTGCCAGCAGTCATCAAGAGGAAGGCTACACCTTC